A selection of T cell receptor beta chains follows, all from one sample in a study of blood T cells in healthy people across ages. TCRdb re-called the 5' RACE reads through MiXCR, storing one row per CDR3 protein. This table holds 1.2 million to 1.5 million distinct CDR3 sequences, approximately 59% found once. Sequenced: blood. The receptors stem from a man aged 18 to 35 in good health. Both conserved end residues are part of each CDR3. A D gene is named only where the DNA matches it firmly. A clone size is listed for some rows: how often the clone was seen (once, few, many), or a class if it is expanded.

d_call	j_call	clone_size	v_call	cdr3_aa	cdr3_nt
NA	TRBJ2-5	NA	TRBV10-3	CAISESFLSNTNQETQYF	TGTGCCATCAGTGAGTCGTTCCTATCGAACACCAACCAAGAGACCCAGTACTTC
TRBD1	TRBJ1-4	few	TRBV12-3/TRBV12-4	CASRLLTGGSEKLFF	TGTGCCAGCCGCTTATTGACAGGGGGCAGTGAAAAACTGTTTTTT
NA	TRBJ1-1	NA	TRBV29-1	CSVAPGSVSEAFF	TGCAGCGTTGCGCCGGGGAGTGTGTCTGAAGCTTTCTTT
NA	TRBJ2-5	few	TRBV7-9	CASSFYKDQETQYF	TGTGCCAGCAGCTTCTATAAGGACCAAGAGACCCAGTACTTC
TRBD1	TRBJ1-6	once	TRBV10-3	CAIRIGQGNSPLHF	TGTGCCATCAGGATTGGACAGGGGAATTCACCCCTCCACTTT
TRBD2	TRBJ2-7	NA	TRBV29-1	CSVGGLANEQYF	TGCAGCGTTGGGGGACTAGCCAATGAGCAGTACTTC
TRBD2	TRBJ2-1	NA	TRBV12-3/TRBV12-4	CASRVGVAGYNEQFF	TGTGCCAGCAGGGTGGGTGTAGCGGGCTACAATGAGCAGTTCTTC
NA	TRBJ2-5	NA	TRBV5-1	CASSLVGILMETQYF	TGCGCCAGCAGCTTGGTGGGGATTCTTATGGAGACCCAGTACTTC
NA	TRBJ2-7	NA	TRBV5-1	CASSLARPAEQYF	TGCGCCAGCAGCTTGGCCAGGCCAGCCGAGCAGTACTTC
NA	TRBJ2-3	NA	TRBV7-2	CASSLRAPADTQYF	TGTGCCAGCAGCTTGAGGGCCCCCGCAGATACGCAGTATTTT
NA	TRBJ2-1	NA	TRBV12-3/TRBV12-4	CASLEVPKGNNEQFF	TGTGCCAGCCTAGAGGTCCCCAAAGGAAACAATGAGCAGTTCTTC
TRBD1	TRBJ2-7	few	TRBV12-3/TRBV12-4	CASRRNRGSGHEQYF	TGTGCCAGCAGACGGAACAGGGGAAGTGGTCACGAGCAGTACTTC
NA	TRBJ2-7	NA	TRBV11-2	CASSFRGDTYNEQYF	TGTGCCAGCAGCTTTCGAGGGGATACCTACAATGAGCAGTACTTC
TRBD1	TRBJ1-2	NA	TRBV4-1	CASSQDYVRGAYGYTF	TGCGCCAGCAGCCAAGATTACGTCAGGGGGGCGTATGGCTACACCTTC
NA	TRBJ1-5	NA	TRBV19	CASSIDGGFYSNQPQHF	TGTGCCAGTAGTATAGATGGTGGGTTTTATAGCAATCAGCCCCAGCATTTT
TRBD1	TRBJ2-1	NA	TRBV6-6	CASGDRVDNEQFF	TGTGCCAGCGGGGACAGGGTGGACAATGAGCAGTTCTTC
NA	TRBJ1-1	few	TRBV10-3	CATANRAVDTEAFF	TGTGCCACCGCTAACAGGGCGGTGGACACTGAAGCTTTCTTT
NA	TRBJ2-7	NA	TRBV12-3/TRBV12-4	CASSSDPLYRVGEQYF	TGTGCCAGCAGTTCAGACCCCCTTTACAGGGTTGGCGAGCAGTACTTC
TRBD2	TRBJ2-1	NA	TRBV29-1	CSVEGQGGVLSSYNEQFF	TGCAGCGTTGAAGGGCAGGGAGGGGTTTTGAGCTCCTACAATGAGCAGTTCTTC
NA	TRBJ2-3	NA	TRBV15	CATSRDRGYRADTQYF	TGTGCCACCAGCAGAGATCGAGGGTATAGAGCAGATACGCAGTATTTT
NA	TRBJ2-1	NA	TRBV12-3/TRBV12-4	CASSLTGDYNEQFF	TGTGCCAGCAGTCTAACAGGCGATTACAATGAGCAGTTCTTC
NA	TRBJ2-3	once	TRBV6-1	CASAPRHGYSTDTRYF	TGTGCCAGCGCCCCCAGGCACGGATATAGCACAGATACGCGGTATTTT
NA	TRBJ2-3	NA	TRBV21-1	CASSKDRVRADTQYF	TGTGCCAGCAGCAAAGATAGGGTGCGCGCAGATACGCAGTATTTT
NA	TRBJ1-1	NA	TRBV27	CASSLWPMVTEAFF	TGTGCCAGCAGTTTATGGCCGATGGTCACTGAAGCTTTCTTT
NA	TRBJ2-1	few	TRBV27	CASSLSAGYNEQFF	TGTGCCAGCAGTTTAAGCGCGGGGTACAATGAGCAGTTCTTC
TRBD1	TRBJ1-1	once	TRBV5-4	CASSTRTGETTEAFF	TGTGCCAGCAGCACCAGGACAGGGGAGACCACTGAAGCTTTCTTT
TRBD2	TRBJ2-1	NA	TRBV6-6	CASSYTGGSLNEQFF	TGTGCCAGCAGTTACACTGGCGGGAGTCTCAATGAGCAGTTCTTC
NA	TRBJ1-5	few	TRBV20-1	CSATRKNQPQHF	TGCAGTGCTACCAGGAAAAATCAGCCCCAGCATTTT
NA	TRBJ2-1	once	TRBV6-4	CASSDSLELGDEQFF	TGTGCCAGCAGTGACTCGCTCGAACTCGGGGATGAGCAGTTCTTC
NA	TRBJ2-5	NA	TRBV6-1	CASSEALRDGSGETQYF	TGTGCCAGCAGTGAAGCGCTTCGGGACGGGAGTGGAGAGACCCAGTACTTC
TRBD1	TRBJ2-7	few	TRBV10-3	CAITSGTGVFYEQYF	TGTGCCATCACTTCCGGGACAGGGGTGTTCTACGAGCAGTACTTC
TRBD1	TRBJ2-7	NA	TRBV6-2/TRBV6-3	CASSYTSGTELGEQYF	TGTGCCAGCAGTTACACGTCCGGGACAGAATTGGGGGAGCAGTACTTC
NA	TRBJ2-1	NA	TRBV4-1	CASSQAPGAGMETQFF	TGCGCCAGCAGCCAAGCCCCCGGGGCAGGGATGGAGACCCAGTTCTTC
NA	TRBJ1-4	NA	TRBV7-9	CASSFREEKLFF	TGTGCCAGCAGCTTTCGGGAAGAAAAACTGTTTTTT
NA	TRBJ2-7	NA	TRBV6-1	CASRDRESRIEQYF	TGTGCCAGCAGAGACCGGGAGTCGCGAATCGAGCAGTACTTC
NA	TRBJ2-3	NA	TRBV28	CAHGAPSTDTQYF	TGTGCTCACGGGGCACCTAGCACAGATACGCAGTATTTT
TRBD2	TRBJ2-2	NA	TRBV4-3	CASSQDPSGAYTGELFF	TGCGCCAGCAGCCAAGATCCTAGCGGGGCGTACACCGGGGAGCTGTTTTTT
TRBD1	TRBJ2-1	NA	TRBV29-1	CSVDRGVSYNDQFF	TGCAGCGTCGACAGGGGGGTTTCCTACAATGACCAGTTCTTC
TRBD2	TRBJ2-7	few	TRBV20-1	CSASWSGKSSYEQYF	TGCAGTGCCTCTTGGAGCGGGAAGAGCTCCTACGAGCAGTACTTC
NA	TRBJ2-3	NA	TRBV25-1	CASAAQGGTDTQYF	TGTGCCAGCGCCGCCCAGGGAGGCACAGATACGCAGTATTTT
NA	TRBJ2-1	NA	TRBV2	CASRAGTGTYNEQFF	TGTGCCAGCAGGGCCGGGACTGGGACCTACAATGAGCAGTTCTTC
NA	TRBJ2-7	NA	TRBV24-1	CATSEGPGVLYEQYF	TGTGCCACCAGTGAGGGACCCGGTGTACTTTACGAGCAGTACTTC
NA	TRBJ2-7	once	TRBV5-1	CASSLRPGVYEQYF	TGCGCCAGCAGCTTAAGGCCAGGGGTGTACGAGCAGTACTTC
NA	TRBJ1-2	NA	TRBV3-1	CASSQESGGPYGYTF	TGTGCCAGCAGCCAAGAGAGCGGGGGACCCTATGGCTACACCTTC
NA	TRBJ2-7	NA	TRBV7-9	CASGYGDISYEQYF	TGTGCCAGCGGTTATGGGGACATCTCCTACGAGCAGTACTTC
NA	TRBJ2-5	NA	TRBV4-1	CASSQLRAVETQYF	TGCGCCAGCAGCCAACTGAGGGCGGTGGAGACCCAGTACTTC
NA	TRBJ2-7	NA	TRBV20-1	CSARDSWRGSSYNEQYF	TGCAGTGCTAGAGATTCGTGGCGGGGTAGCTCCTACAATGAGCAGTACTTC
NA	TRBJ2-7	NA	TRBV6-2/TRBV6-3	CASTPSPTYEQYF	TGTGCCAGCACTCCAAGTCCGACCTACGAGCAGTACTTC
NA	TRBJ2-7	few	TRBV29-1	CSGSDNSYEQYF	TGCAGCGGATCTGACAACTCCTACGAGCAGTACTTC
NA	TRBJ2-7	NA	TRBV4-3	CASSHAVGGPETYEQYF	TGCGCCAGCAGCCATGCCGTCGGTGGGCCAGAGACCTACGAGCAGTACTTC
TRBD1	TRBJ2-1	NA	TRBV29-1	CSVAGTASSEQFF	TGCAGCGTAGCCGGGACAGCGTCCAGCGAGCAGTTCTTC
NA	TRBJ2-1	NA	TRBV4-1	CASSQGKTRNEQFF	TGCGCCAGCAGCCAAGGAAAAACTCGGAATGAGCAGTTCTTC
NA	TRBJ2-7	few	TRBV10-3	CAISERGYDGEQYF	TGTGCCATCAGTGAGAGAGGGTATGATGGCGAGCAGTACTTC
TRBD1	TRBJ2-2	NA	TRBV7-9	CASSSDRRPGGELFF	TGTGCCAGCAGCTCGGACAGGAGACCGGGCGGGGAGCTGTTTTTT
NA	TRBJ2-1	NA	TRBV7-2	CASSLGGRDQFF	TGTGCCAGCAGCTTAGGGGGCAGGGACCAGTTCTTC
NA	TRBJ2-7	NA	TRBV29-1	CSVDPMWGDEQYF	TGCAGCGTTGACCCGATGTGGGGCGATGAGCAGTACTTC
TRBD1	TRBJ1-1	once	TRBV7-9	CASSLVGSGGLNTEAFF	TGTGCCAGCAGCTTAGTAGGGTCAGGGGGACTGAACACTGAAGCTTTCTTT